Shown below are 26 T cell receptor beta chains from a single sample sequenced in a study of shared clonotypes between healthy human individuals (dated by TCRdb to 2018 to 2020). The library was obtained by the immunoSEQ multiplex PCR assay. TCRdb took over this immuneACCESS table, retaining in-frame rearrangements with V and J assigned. Such tables are incomplete; in checked studies, under half of the missing clones stem from an unresolved V gene, and the remainder is unexplained. For this sample the table gives around 700,000 clones, of which about two thirds were detected only once. Jointly, the top ten make up approximately 2% of the sample. Sequencing was carried out using memory CD4+ T cells sorted from blood. The sample's cell subset or site label, decoded: CD45RA-negative fraction. These TCRs come from a woman in her twenties or thirties in good health.

This chain joins TRBV19 and TRBJ2-3; 7 bases are shared with TRBD1. This CDR3 region has 13 residues. The J segment lost 3 bases and the V segment lost 7 bases, leaving 4 bases of the junction unmatched. Per germline, CDR1 LNHDA and CDR2 SQIVND (reference sequence). CDR3 loop: CASNDRETDTQYF. Written as DNA, the CDR3 is TGTGCCAGTAATGACAGGGAAACAGATACGCAGTATTTT. Filled out from reference TRBV19 and TRBJ2-3, the complete variable domain reads DGGITQSPKYLFRKEGQNVTLSCEQNLNHDAMYWYRQDPGQGLRLIYYSQIVNDFQKGDIAEGYSVSREKKESFPLTVTSAQKNPTAFYLCASNDRETDTQYFGPGTRLTVL.

V gene TRBV5-4 combines with J gene TRBJ1-1, with 8 nucleotides matching TRBD1. V was pared by 3 bases and J by 6 bases, with 13 bases of the junction left unmatched. This CDR3 spans 16 amino acids. Germline CDR1 is SGHNT and CDR2 is YYREEE (reference sequence). The CDR3 reads CASSYDRGSGEPEAFF. The CDR3 DNA reads TGTGCCAGCAGCTACGACAGGGGATCGGGGGAACCTGAAGCTTTCTTT.

The rearrangement joins TRBV5-4 to TRBJ2-1; 8 positions match TRBD2. Germline V gene sequence: CDR1 SGHNT, CDR2 YYREEE (reference sequence). The CDR3 loop spans 17 amino acids. V was clipped by 4 bases and J by 3 bases; unmatched bases: 12. DNA for the CDR3: TGTGCCAGCAGCCCCGAACCCGCGGGGGGCGTCTACAATGAGCAGTTCTTC. It yields the protein CASSPEPAGGVYNEQFF.

The chain employs TRBV5-8 and TRBJ2-1; 9 bases are shared with TRBD1. The V gene's germline CDR1 is SGHTS and CDR2 YDEGEE. Unmatched junction bases numbered 6, after V lost 0 bases and J lost 8 bases. The CDR3 consists of 15 residues. CDR3 DNA sequence: TGTGCCAGCAGCTTGGGGGACAGGGAGGAGGATGAGCAGTTCTTC. Protein product: CASSLGDREEDEQFF.

This clone has a handful of counts. CDR3 loop: CASRPASGLKDEQYF. The CDR3 coding sequence is TGTGCCAGCAGGCCCGCGTCAGGGCTAAAAGACGAGCAGTACTTC. The rearrangement links TRBV28 to TRBJ2-7; TRBD1 might be the D (5 bases). The V gene lost 6 bases and the J gene lost 5 bases, with 20 bases spanning the gap. The CDR3 covers 15 residues. The V gene's germline CDR1 is MDHEN and CDR2 SYDVKM.

The CDR3 nucleotides read TGCAGCGTTCCTCTTCTAGCGTACTCCTACAATGAGCAGTTCTTC. This encodes CSVPLLAYSYNEQFF. The chain combines TRBV29-1 with TRBJ2-1, with TRBD2 as a possible D gene (6 bases). The germline CDR1 and CDR2 sequences are SQVTM and ANQGSEA. The CDR3 consists of 15 residues. Trimming removed 5 bases at V and 0 bases at J, with 14 bases between.

The V and J genes are TRBV29-1 and TRBJ1-2; the D gene is possibly TRBD1 (6 bases). The CDR3 has 15 amino acids. The ends were cut back, 7 bases at V and 4 bases at J, with 22 bases in the middle. In germline, CDR1 is SQVTM, CDR2 ANQGSEA. In nucleotides, the CDR3 is TGCAGCGCCGCGGCGGACAGCCAGCCGTTCTATGGCTACACCTTC. Translated: CSAAADSQPFYGYTF.

A note on this clone: The identical CDR3 is also encoded by other nucleotide sequences in the sample. The V and J genes are TRBV7-2 and TRBJ2-7, with no clear D. The germline V gene has CDR1 SGHTA and CDR2 FQGNSA. V lost 3 bases and J lost 2, with 5 bases in between. The CDR3 is made up of 12 amino acids. The CDR3 bases are TGTGCCAGCAGCTTGTACCCCTACGAGCAGTACTTC. Amino acid sequence: CASSLYPYEQYF.

The J gene is TRBJ2-6, the V gene TRBV19, with a tentative D call TRBD1 (6 bases). Germline V gene sequence: CDR1 LNHDA, CDR2 SQIVND (reference sequence). This CDR3 spans 17 amino acids. V lost 3 bases to trimming and J lost 0 bases, with 12 bases between them. CDR3 in amino acids: CASSILFRGSGANVLTF. CDR3 bases: TGTGCCAGTAGTATCCTTTTCAGGGGCTCTGGGGCCAACGTCCTGACTTTC. The full variable domain, completed using reference TRBV19 and TRBJ2-6, is DGGITQSPKYLFRKEGQNVTLSCEQNLNHDAMYWYRQDPGQGLRLIYYSQIVNDFQKGDIAEGYSVSREKKESFPLTVTSAQKNPTAFYLCASSILFRGSGANVLTFGAGSRLTVL.

This clone showed up many times. This chain links TRBV5-1 with TRBJ2-1; a weak D match, TRBD1 (6 bases). The V gene lost 4 bases and the J gene lost 1 base, with 12 bases spanning the gap. Germline V gene sequence: CDR1 SGHRS, CDR2 YFSETQ. The CDR3 has 15 amino acids. The CDR3 loop is CASSAQGFSYNEQFF. CDR3 bases: TGCGCCAGCAGCGCACAGGGATTTTCCTACAATGAGCAGTTCTTC.

The chain couples TRBV9 to TRBJ1-2; D gene ambiguous. Germline values: CDR1 SGDLS, CDR2 YYNGEE. This CDR3 has 13 residues. V lost 0 bases to trimming and J lost 8 bases, with 11 bases between them. The chain's CDR3 is CASSVERGRGYTF. Written as DNA, the CDR3 is TGTGCCAGCAGCGTAGAACGGGGTAGAGGCTACACCTTC.

J is TRBJ1-2 and V is TRBV28, with D maybe TRBD1 (6 bases). The V end was cut by 6 bases, the J end by 4 bases, with 9 bases between. The CDR3 sequence is 12 residues long. CDR1 is MDHEN and CDR2 is SYDVKM in the germline V gene. The CDR3 region is CASRQGVYGYTF. In nucleotides, the CDR3 is TGTGCCAGCAGACAGGGCGTCTATGGCTACACCTTC.

The chain links TRBV19 to TRBJ2-2; D possibly corresponds to TRBD1 (6 bases). The CDR3 sequence is 16 residues long. Germline V gene sequence: CDR1 LNHDA, CDR2 SQIVND (reference sequence). The V end was cut by 6 bases, the J end by 4 bases, with 18 bases between. The CDR3 DNA follows: TGTGCCAGTAGGGCCCAGACAGGATCGGGCACCGGGGAGCTGTTTTTT. Translating gives CASRAQTGSGTGELFF. Variable domain in full (rest from reference TRBV19 and TRBJ2-2): DGGITQSPKYLFRKEGQNVTLSCEQNLNHDAMYWYRQDPGQGLRLIYYSQIVNDFQKGDIAEGYSVSREKKESFPLTVTSAQKNPTAFYLCASRAQTGSGTGELFFGEGSRLTVL.

The chain's CDR3 is CASSPSVLRGSNTEAFF. The CDR3 DNA is TGTGCCAGCAGCCCTTCGGTGTTACGGGGGTCGAACACTGAAGCTTTCTTT. The genes are TRBV28 and TRBJ1-1; D perhaps matches TRBD1 (5 bases). The length of the CDR3 is 17 residues. Trimming removed 6 bases from V and 1 base from J, with 21 bases in between. Germline CDR1 is MDHEN and CDR2 is SYDVKM.

As to this clone: Since a much larger clone is just one base distant, this may be a read error. Other DNA sequences of this sample code for an identical CDR3. The chain is built from TRBV6-5 and TRBJ1-2; 7 bases map to TRBD1. Per the germline V gene, CDR1 is MNHEY and CDR2 is SVGAGI. Trimming took 6 bases from V and 2 from J; bases not matched to a gene: 3. CDR3 length: 13 amino acids. CDR3 in amino acids: CASSRGQNYGYTF. As DNA, the CDR3 is TGTGCCAGCAGCCGGGGACAGAACTATGGCTACACCTTC.

There are a few counts of this clone. CDR3 DNA sequence: TGTGCCAGCAGCCCCCCTCCGACAAAACCTAGCACAGATACGCAGTATTTT. It translates to CASSPPPTKPSTDTQYF. The rearrangement links TRBV14 to TRBJ2-3; D unclear. Germline V gene sequence: CDR1 SGHDN, CDR2 FVKESK. V dropped 4 bases and J dropped 0 bases, with 17 bases sitting between them. The CDR3 extends over 17 amino acids.

V is TRBV9 and J is TRBJ2-7, with no clear D. V lost 4 bases and J 3 bases, leaving 8 bases between the germline ends. The CDR3 length is 12 residues. CDR1 is SGDLS and CDR2 is YYNGEE in the germline V gene. CDR3 DNA sequence: TGTGCCAGCAGCTCAACAGACTACGAGCAGTACTTC. This gives the protein CASSSTDYEQYF.

This clone was seen a handful of times. The J gene is TRBJ2-2, the V gene TRBV4-1; D is possibly TRBD1 (7 bases). The ends were cut back, 7 bases at V and 5 bases at J, with 17 bases in the middle. The CDR3 sequence is 15 residues long. Germline V CDR1 and CDR2: MGHRA, YSYEKL. CDR3 amino acids: CASNQGGGVTGELFF. The DNA for the CDR3 is TGCGCCAGCAACCAGGGGGGCGGAGTAACCGGGGAGCTGTTTTTT.

On this clone: The same CDR3 also results from other DNA sequences found in this sample. The V call is TRBV6-5, the J call TRBJ2-7; D is undetermined. The CDR3 spans 14 residues. The germline V and J ends were trimmed by 0 bases and 1 base, with 7 bases remaining between them. Germline assignment: CDR1 MNHEY and CDR2 SVGAGI. The CDR3 reads CASSYSTESYEQYF. In DNA, the CDR3 is TGTGCCAGCAGTTACTCAACAGAATCCTACGAGCAGTACTTC.

The chain has TRBV10-3 and TRBJ2-7; 8 nucleotides line up with TRBD1. The germline V gene encodes CDR1 ENHRY and CDR2 SYGVKD. CDR3 length equals 15 residues. The trim removed 3 bases at V and 4 bases at J, leaving 8 bases unmatched. For the CDR3, the DNA is TGTGCCATCAGTGAAGGACAGGGTGAGGGGTACGAGCAGTACTTC. Amino acids: CAISEGQGEGYEQYF.

To note about this clone: With a much larger clone just one base away, this may be a read error. The chain couples TRBV6-5 to TRBJ2-3; D is uncertain. Per the germline V gene, CDR1 is MNHEY and CDR2 is SVGAGI. Trimming took off 4 bases at V and 3 bases at J, with 2 bases between the two ends. The CDR3 sequence is 11 residues long. CDR3 protein: CASSSTDTQYF. The CDR3 nucleotides read TGTGCCAGCAGTTCTACAGATACGCAGTATTTT.

The gene calls are TRBV7-9 and TRBJ1-4, with no clear D. Trimming pared 3 bases from V and 6 bases from J, leaving 5 bases between. The CDR3 runs to 12 residues. Germline CDR1 is SEHNR and CDR2 is FQNEAQ (reference sequence). CDR3 coding DNA: TGTGCCAGCAGCTTCACCGATGAAAAACTGTTTTTT. Its translation: CASSFTDEKLFF.

Ten or more counts support this clone. This sequence joins TRBV5-1 and TRBJ2-1, with 10 bases identical to TRBD2. The CDR3 sequence is 15 residues long. Germline-derived CDR1 and CDR2 are SGHRS and YFSETQ. The ends lost 4 bases at V and 4 bases at J; junction bases unmatched: 5. CDR3 sequence reads: CASSHASGGYNEQFF. The CDR3 DNA follows: TGCGCCAGCAGCCACGCTAGCGGGGGATACAATGAGCAGTTCTTC.

This clone was counted ten times or more. The chain links TRBV5-1 to TRBJ1-5, with D uncertain. Deletions cut 3 bases from V and 5 bases from J, with 12 bases between. In germline, CDR1 is SGHRS, CDR2 YFSETQ. The CDR3 runs 14 residues. The CDR3 loop is CASSWGSGDQPQHF. The CDR3 bases are TGCGCCAGCAGCTGGGGAAGTGGGGATCAGCCCCAGCATTTT.

V is TRBV28 and J is TRBJ1-1; D might be TRBD1 (5 bases). This CDR3 has 16 residues. V lost 3 bases and J 6 bases, leaving 20 bases between the germline ends. CDR1 and CDR2 from the germline V gene are MDHEN and SYDVKM. CDR3 amino acids: CASSFNWGGGFSEAFF. The CDR3 DNA reads as TGTGCCAGCAGTTTTAATTGGGGCGGGGGATTCTCTGAAGCTTTCTTT.

As to this clone: This same CDR3 is encoded by further DNA sequences in the sample. The chain couples TRBV27 to TRBJ2-2; D is unclear. Germline V lookup: CDR1 MNHEY, CDR2 SMNVEV (reference sequence). The CDR3 loop spans 12 amino acids. Trimming took off 3 bases at V and 5 bases at J, with 4 bases between the two ends. This CDR3 reads CASSFRTGELFF. As DNA, the CDR3 is TGTGCCAGCAGTTTTAGAACCGGGGAGCTGTTTTTT.